This T cell receptor (beta chain) derives from a study of post-analysis software for immune sequencing data (dated by TCRdb to 2014 to 2015). For context, the study as a whole: Disease courses on record covered relapsing-remitting, secondary progressive and progressive-relapsing multiple sclerosis, though some patients had no subtype annotation. Patient repertoires were compared against around twelve previously published healthy control repertoires from donors aged roughly 6 to 26 years. A subset of samples was prepared in parallel using single-end sample barcoding, then pooled and co-amplified after Illumina adapter ligation. What the work shows at the level of the full study, not this receptor alone: The control group was slightly older than the multiple sclerosis patient group. Direct clustering with F measure showed strong co-clustering of samples prepared in the same batch, prompting a batch-effect correction. Patients showed significantly higher frequencies than controls for roughly five TRBV segments, among them TRBV5-6, TRBV5-1 and TRBV20-1. Multiple sclerosis patients had significantly lower normalized Chao1 diversity than controls, a result that suggests substantial peripheral T-cell clonal expansion.

The CDR3 spans 12 residues, from the cysteine through the phenylalanine. Only CDR3 DNA remains: 36 bases, in frame from the first base. From the germline V gene, CDR1 is SQVTM and CDR2 is ANQGSEA. The junction carries 13 bases between V and J, which are trimmed by 3 bases and 8 bases respectively. To demonstrate the VDJtools post-analysis software, the study profiled TCR beta repertoires from the peripheral blood of approximately twelve young patients with multiple sclerosis. The multiple sclerosis patients were children and adolescents ranging in age from roughly 6 to 16 years. The receptor library was made with PCR. Instrument on record: Illumina HiSeq 2500. To reduce PCR and sequencing biases, unique molecular identifiers were built into the TCR beta cDNA libraries. Every 1 to 10 million input T cells yielded around 500,000 cDNA molecules, meaning each molecule approximated one T cell. The patient libraries were prepared and sequenced using the same protocol as the earlier healthy control dataset. Within a given batch, samples were prepared together, multiplexed and sequenced on the same HiSeq lane. Per the source publication's procedure: MIGEC handled the raw barcoded reads, throwing out single-read molecular identifier groups before consensus assembly and CDR3 extraction. Clonotype tables were post-analysed with VDJtools, and diversity was normalized by down-sampling all datasets to the smallest sample size. Repertoire overlap clustering matched CDR3 amino acid but not nucleotide sequences to correct batch-related cross-sample contamination. The raw public data were reprocessed by TCRdb itself: fastp quality trimming at Q25, MiXCR clonotype calling, in-frame beta chains only. Merged by CDR3 protein, the rows form single entries marked with the most common genes and DNA. The V and J calls were determined by TCRdb, not by the authors. The sample yields about 430,000 distinct CDR3 sequences; approximately 42% were counted once. Of the sample, 7.5% to 8.5% falls within the top ten clones.

In regard to this clonotype: There is no known antigen for this receptor. No much larger clone exists at a distance of one base, and base qualities are not known.

This sequence uses TRBV29-1 and TRBJ1-2, with a tentative D gene TRBD1 over 5 matching bases. The sequenced material came from blood. This receptor was taken from a girl aged 2 to 9 with multiple sclerosis. The CDR3 is CSVDGGQVGYTF. The DNA sequence reads TGCAGCGTTGATGGTGGACAAGTAGGCTACACCTTC. The entire variable domain, with the stretches around the CDR3 drawn from the reference TRBV29-1 and TRBJ1-2 proteins, is SAVISQKPSRDICQRGTSLTIQCQVDSQVTMMFWYRQQPGQSLTLIATANQGSEATYESGFVIDKFPISRPNLTFSTLTVSNMSPEDSSIYLCSVDGGQVGYTFGSGTRLTVV.